This TCR beta chain was identified during a study of long-term antiretroviral therapy in people with HIV. General study findings and limits: Older ART regimens may have been in use when blood was drawn between about 2004 and 2018.

The CDR3 consists of 16 residues. Germline values: CDR1 SGHNT, CDR2 YYREEE (reference sequence). With 4 bases clipped from V and 8 bases from J, the junction kept 9 bases outside the gene matches. Version v3.0 of the immunoSEQ assay was performed at survey level. The assay was immunoSEQ multiplex PCR, and TCRdb's table has in-frame clones only and misses some. The sample contains around 31,000 clones, roughly nine tenths of which appear only once. As to this clone: Antigen: not known.

The sequences come from unsorted PBMCs, collected around 5 years before starting antiretroviral therapy. The chain uses TRBV5-4 and TRBJ1-4, with TRBD1 identical over 12 bases. This clonotype was sampled from a man between 50 and 59 years old with HIV. CDR3 DNA: TGTGCCAGCAGCCCACGTGGGACAGGGGGCATGGAAAAACTGTTTTTT. This translates into CASSPRGTGGMEKLFF.